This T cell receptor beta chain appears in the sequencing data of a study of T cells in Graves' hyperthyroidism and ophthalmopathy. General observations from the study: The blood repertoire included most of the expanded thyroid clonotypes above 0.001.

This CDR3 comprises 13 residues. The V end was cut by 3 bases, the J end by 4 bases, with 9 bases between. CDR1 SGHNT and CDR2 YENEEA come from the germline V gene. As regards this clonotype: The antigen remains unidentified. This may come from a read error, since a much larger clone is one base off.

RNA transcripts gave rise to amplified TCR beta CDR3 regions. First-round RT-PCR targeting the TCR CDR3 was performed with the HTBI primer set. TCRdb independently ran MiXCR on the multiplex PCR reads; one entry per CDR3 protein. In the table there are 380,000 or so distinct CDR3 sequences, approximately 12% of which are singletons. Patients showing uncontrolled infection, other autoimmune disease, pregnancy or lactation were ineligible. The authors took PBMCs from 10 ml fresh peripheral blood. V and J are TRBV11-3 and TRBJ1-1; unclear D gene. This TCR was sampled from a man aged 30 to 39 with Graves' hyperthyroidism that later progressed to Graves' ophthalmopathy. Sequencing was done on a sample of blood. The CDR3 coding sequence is TGTGCCAGCAGCTTCGGGAAAGGCACTGAAGCTTTCTTT. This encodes CASSFGKGTEAFF.